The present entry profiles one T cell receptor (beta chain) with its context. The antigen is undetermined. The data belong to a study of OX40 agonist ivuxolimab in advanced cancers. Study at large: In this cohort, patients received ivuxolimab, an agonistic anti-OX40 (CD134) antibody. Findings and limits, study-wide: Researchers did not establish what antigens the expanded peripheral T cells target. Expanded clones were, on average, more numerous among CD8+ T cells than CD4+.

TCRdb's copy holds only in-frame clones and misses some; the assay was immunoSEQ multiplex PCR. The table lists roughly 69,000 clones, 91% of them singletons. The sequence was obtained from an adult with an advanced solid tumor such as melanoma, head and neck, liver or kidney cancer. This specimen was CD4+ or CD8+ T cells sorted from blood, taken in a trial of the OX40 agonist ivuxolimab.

CDR3 nucleotide sequence: TGTGCCAGCAGTTACTCGATAAACTATGGCTACACCTTC. Amino acid sequence: CASSYSINYGYTF. The V and J genes are TRBV6-5 and TRBJ1-2; no reliable D call. Germline-derived CDR1 and CDR2 are MNHEY and SVGAGI. The ends were cut back, 0 bases at V and 2 bases at J, with 4 bases in the middle. The CDR3 loop spans 13 amino acids.